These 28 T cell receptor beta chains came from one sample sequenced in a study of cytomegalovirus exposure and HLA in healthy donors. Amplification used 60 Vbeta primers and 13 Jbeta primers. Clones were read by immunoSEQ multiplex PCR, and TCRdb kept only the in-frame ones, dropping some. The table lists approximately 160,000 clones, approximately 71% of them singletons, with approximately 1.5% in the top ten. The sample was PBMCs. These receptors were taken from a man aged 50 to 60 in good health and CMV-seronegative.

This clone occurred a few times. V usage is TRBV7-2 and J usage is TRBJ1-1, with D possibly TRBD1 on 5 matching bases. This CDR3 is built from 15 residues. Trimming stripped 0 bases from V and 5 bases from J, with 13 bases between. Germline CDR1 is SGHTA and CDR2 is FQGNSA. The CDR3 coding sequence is TGTGCCAGCAGCTTAGCGCTCCCAGGGAGGACTGAAGCTTTCTTT. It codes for CASSLALPGRTEAFF. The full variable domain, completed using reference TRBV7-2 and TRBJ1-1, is GAGVSQSPSNKVTEKGKDVELRCDPISGHTALYWYRQSLGQGLEFLIYFQGNSAPDKSGLPSDRFSAERTGGSVSTLTIQRTQQEDSAVYLCASSLALPGRTEAFFGQGTRLTVV.

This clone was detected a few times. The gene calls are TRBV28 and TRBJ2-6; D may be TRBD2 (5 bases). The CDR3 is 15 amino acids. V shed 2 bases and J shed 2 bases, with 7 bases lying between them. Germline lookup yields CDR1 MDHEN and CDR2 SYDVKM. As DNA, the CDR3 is TGTGCCAGCAGTTTACTCGGGGCTGGGGCCAACGTCCTGACTTTC. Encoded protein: CASSLLGAGANVLTF. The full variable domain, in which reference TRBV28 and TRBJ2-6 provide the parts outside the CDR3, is DVKVTQSSRYLVKRTGEKVFLECVQDMDHENMFWYRQDPGLGLRLIYFSYDVKMKEKGDIPEGYSVSREKKERFSLILESASTNQTSMYLCASSLLGAGANVLTFGAGSRLTVL.

The CDR3 DNA reads as TGTGCCACCAGCGTCGGGGGGCTGGTGAACACTGAAGCTTTCTTT. Its translation is CATSVGGLVNTEAFF. The genes are TRBV15 and TRBJ1-1, with D possibly TRBD1 on 6 matching bases. Germline values: CDR1 LNHNV, CDR2 YYDKDF (reference sequence). This CDR3 comprises 15 residues. V shed 5 bases and J shed 0 bases, with 13 bases lying between them.

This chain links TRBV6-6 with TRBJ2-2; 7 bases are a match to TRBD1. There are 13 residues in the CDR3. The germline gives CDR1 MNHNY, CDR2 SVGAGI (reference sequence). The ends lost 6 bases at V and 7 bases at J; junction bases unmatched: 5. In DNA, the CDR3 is TGTGCCAGCAGACCCGACAGGGTCGGGGAGCTGTTTTTT. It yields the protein CASRPDRVGELFF.

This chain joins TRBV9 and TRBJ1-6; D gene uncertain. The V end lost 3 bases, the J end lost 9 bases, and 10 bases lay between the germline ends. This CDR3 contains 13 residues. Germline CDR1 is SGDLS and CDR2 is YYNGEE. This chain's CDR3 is CASSERGSSPLHF. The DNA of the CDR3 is TGTGCCAGCAGCGAACGAGGGAGTTCACCCCTCCACTTT.

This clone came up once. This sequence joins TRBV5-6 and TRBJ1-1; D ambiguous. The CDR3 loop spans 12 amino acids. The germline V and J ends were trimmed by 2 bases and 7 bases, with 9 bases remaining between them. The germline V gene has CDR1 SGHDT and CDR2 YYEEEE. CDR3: CASSFMAGEAFF. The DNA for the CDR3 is TGTGCCAGCAGCTTCATGGCGGGTGAAGCTTTCTTT.

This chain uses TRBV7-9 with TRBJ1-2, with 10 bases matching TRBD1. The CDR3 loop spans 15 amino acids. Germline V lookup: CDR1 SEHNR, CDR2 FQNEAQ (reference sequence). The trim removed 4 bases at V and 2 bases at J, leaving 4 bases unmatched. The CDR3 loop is CASSSPGQGNYGYTF. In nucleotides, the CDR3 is TGTGCCAGCAGCTCGCCGGGACAGGGGAACTATGGCTACACCTTC.

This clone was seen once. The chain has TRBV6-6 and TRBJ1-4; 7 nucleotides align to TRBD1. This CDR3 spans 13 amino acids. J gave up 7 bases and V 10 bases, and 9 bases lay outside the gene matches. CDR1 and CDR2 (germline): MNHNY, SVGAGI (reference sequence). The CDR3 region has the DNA TGTGCCACGAACAGGGGTTGGGGTGAAAAACTGTTTTTT. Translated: CATNRGWGEKLFF.

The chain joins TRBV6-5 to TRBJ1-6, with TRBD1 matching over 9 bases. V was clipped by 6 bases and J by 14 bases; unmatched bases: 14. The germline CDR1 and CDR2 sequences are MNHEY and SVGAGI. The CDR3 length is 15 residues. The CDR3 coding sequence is TGTGCCAGCAGACCAAGCCGGGACAGGGCTATAGCCCTCCACTTT. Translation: CASRPSRDRAIALHF.

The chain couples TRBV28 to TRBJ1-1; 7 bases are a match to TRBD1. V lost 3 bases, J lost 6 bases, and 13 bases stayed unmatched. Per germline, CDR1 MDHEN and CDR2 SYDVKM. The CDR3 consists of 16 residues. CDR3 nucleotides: TGTGCCAGCAGTTTGGGGAGACAGGGCAGGCTTTCTGAAGCTTTCTTT. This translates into CASSLGRQGRLSEAFF.

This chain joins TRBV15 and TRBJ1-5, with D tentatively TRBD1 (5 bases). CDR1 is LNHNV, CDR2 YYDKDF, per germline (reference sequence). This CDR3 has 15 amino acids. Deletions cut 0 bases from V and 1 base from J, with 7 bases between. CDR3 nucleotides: TGTGCCACCAGCAGAGACGGGGGGAGCAATCAGCCCCAGCATTTT. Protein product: CATSRDGGSNQPQHF.

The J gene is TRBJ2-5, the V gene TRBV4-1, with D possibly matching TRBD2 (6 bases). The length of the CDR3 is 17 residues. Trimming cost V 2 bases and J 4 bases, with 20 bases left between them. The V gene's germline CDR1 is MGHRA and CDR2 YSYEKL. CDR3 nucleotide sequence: TGCGCCAGCAGCCAAATCCCGGGACTGAAATGGGGAGAGACCCAGTACTTC. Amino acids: CASSQIPGLKWGETQYF.

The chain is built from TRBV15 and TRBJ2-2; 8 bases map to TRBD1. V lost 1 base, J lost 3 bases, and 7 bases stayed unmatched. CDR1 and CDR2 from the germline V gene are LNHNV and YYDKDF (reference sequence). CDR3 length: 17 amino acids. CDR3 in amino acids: CATSRGPQGADTGELFF. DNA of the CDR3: TGTGCCACCAGCAGAGGACCGCAGGGGGCGGACACCGGGGAGCTGTTTTTT.

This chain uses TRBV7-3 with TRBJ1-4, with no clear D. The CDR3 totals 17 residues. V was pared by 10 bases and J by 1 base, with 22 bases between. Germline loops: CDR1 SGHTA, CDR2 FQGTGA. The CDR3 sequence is CATILHSSRGTNEKLFF. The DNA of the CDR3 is TGTGCCACAATCCTCCACTCATCCCGGGGAACTAATGAAAAACTGTTTTTT.

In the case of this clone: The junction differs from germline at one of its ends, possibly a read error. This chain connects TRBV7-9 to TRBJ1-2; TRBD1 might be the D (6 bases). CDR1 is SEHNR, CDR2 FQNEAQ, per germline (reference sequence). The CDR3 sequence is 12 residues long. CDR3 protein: CSSSFSGDGYTF. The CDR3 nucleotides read TGTTCCAGCAGCTTCTCAGGGGACGGCTACACCTTC.

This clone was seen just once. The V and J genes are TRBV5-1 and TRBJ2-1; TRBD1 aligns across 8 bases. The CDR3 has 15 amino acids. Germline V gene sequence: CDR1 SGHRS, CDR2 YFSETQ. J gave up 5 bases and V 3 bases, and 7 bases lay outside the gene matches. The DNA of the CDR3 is TGCGCCAGCAGCTCGGGACAGGTCCCCGACAATGAGCAGTTCTTC. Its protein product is CASSSGQVPDNEQFF.

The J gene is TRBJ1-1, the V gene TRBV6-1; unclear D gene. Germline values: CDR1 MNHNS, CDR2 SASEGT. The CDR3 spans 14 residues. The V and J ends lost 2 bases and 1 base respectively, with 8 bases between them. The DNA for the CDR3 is TGTGCCAGCAGTGAATTCCGGGGGAACACTGAAGCTTTCTTT. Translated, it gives CASSEFRGNTEAFF.

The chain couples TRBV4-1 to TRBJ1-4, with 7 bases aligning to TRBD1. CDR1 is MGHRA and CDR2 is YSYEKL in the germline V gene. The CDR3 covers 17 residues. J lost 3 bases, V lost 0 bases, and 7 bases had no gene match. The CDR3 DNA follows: TGCGCCAGCAGCCAAGATAAGGGGGCACGGTCTAATGAAAAACTGTTTTTT. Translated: CASSQDKGARSNEKLFF.

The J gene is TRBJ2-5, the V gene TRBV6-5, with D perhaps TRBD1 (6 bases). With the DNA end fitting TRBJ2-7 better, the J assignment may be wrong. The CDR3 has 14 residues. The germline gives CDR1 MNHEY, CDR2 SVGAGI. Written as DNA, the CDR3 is TGTGCCAGCAGTTACTCGGGGACACACAACGAGCAGTACTTC. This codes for CASSYSGTHNEQYF.

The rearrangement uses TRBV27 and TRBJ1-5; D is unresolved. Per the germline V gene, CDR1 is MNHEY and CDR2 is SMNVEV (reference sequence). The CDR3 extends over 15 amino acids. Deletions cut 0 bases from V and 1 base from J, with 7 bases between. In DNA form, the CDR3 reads TGTGCCAGCAGTTTATCGGTTAGAAGCAATCAGCCCCAGCATTTT. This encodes CASSLSVRSNQPQHF.

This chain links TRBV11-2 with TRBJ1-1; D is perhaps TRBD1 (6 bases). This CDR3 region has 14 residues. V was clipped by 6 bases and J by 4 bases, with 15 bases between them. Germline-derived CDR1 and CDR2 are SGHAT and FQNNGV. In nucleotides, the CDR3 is TGTGCCAGCAGAATAACAGGGTTCGGCACTGAAGCTTTCTTT. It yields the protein CASRITGFGTEAFF.

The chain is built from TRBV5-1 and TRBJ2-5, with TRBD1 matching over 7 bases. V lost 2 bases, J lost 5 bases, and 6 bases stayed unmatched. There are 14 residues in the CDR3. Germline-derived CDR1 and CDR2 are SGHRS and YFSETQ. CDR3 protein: CASSFITGVETQYF. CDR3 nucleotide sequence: TGCGCCAGCAGCTTTATAACAGGGGTTGAGACCCAGTACTTC.

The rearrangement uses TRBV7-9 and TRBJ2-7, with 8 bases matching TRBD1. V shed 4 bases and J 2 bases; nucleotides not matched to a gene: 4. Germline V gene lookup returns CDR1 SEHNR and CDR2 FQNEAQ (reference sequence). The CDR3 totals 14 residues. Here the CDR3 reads CASSSDRDAYEQYF. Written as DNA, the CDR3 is TGTGCCAGCAGCTCGGACAGGGATGCCTACGAGCAGTACTTC.

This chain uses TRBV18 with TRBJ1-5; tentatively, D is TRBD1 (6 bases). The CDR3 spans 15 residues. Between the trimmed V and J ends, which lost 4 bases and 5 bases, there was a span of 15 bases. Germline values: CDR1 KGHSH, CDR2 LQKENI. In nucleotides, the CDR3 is TGTGCCAGCTCACGTACGACAGGTTCGGATCAGCCCCAGCATTTT. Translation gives CASSRTTGSDQPQHF.

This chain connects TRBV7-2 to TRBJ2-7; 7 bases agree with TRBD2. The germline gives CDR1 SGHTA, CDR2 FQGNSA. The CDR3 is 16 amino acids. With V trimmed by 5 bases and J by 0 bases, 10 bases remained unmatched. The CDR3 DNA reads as TGTGCCAGCAGCCCCCCGGGAGGAGGACCCTCCTACGAGCAGTACTTC. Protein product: CASSPPGGGPSYEQYF.

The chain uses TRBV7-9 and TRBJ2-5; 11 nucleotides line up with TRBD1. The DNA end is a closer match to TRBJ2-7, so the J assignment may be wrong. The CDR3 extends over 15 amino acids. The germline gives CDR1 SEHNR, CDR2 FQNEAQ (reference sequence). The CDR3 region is CASSPPDRGLYEQYF. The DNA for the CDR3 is TGTGCCAGCAGCCCGCCGGACAGGGGGCTGTACGAGCAGTACTTC.

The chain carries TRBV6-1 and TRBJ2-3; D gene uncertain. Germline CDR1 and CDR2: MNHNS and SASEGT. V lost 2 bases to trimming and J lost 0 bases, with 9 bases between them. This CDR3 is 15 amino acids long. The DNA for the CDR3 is TGTGCCAGCAGTGAATTCGGTTACAGCACAGATACGCAGTATTTT. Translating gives CASSEFGYSTDTQYF.

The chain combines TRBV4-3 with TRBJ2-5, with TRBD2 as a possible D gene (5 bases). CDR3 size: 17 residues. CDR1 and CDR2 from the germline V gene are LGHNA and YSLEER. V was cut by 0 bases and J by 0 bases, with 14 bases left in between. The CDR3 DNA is TGCGCCAGCAGCCAAGATGGACTCCGGGGATACCAAGAGACCCAGTACTTC. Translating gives CASSQDGLRGYQETQYF.